This note documents a single TCR beta chain sequence. Antigen: not known. During cDNA synthesis, UMIs that each contained a 6-nucleotide sample barcode were added by means of template switching. TCRdb reprocessed the 5' RACE reads and keeps a single row for each CDR3 protein, giving no DNA. The listing contains 300,000 to 450,000 distinct CDR3 sequences. Germline loops: CDR1 SGHTA, CDR2 FQGTGA. The CDR3 is made up of 14 amino acids. The sample originates from a study of monozygotic twins with inflammatory bowel disease. Study conclusions and caveats: Evidence did not back any single strong signal or clonotype linked to IBD.

The sequence derives from a human donor with ulcerative colitis or Crohn's disease, or a healthy co-twin of an affected twin (not recorded which). The genes are TRBV7-3 and TRBJ2-5. Sequenced sample: blood. CDR3 amino acids: CASSPTLNGETQYF.